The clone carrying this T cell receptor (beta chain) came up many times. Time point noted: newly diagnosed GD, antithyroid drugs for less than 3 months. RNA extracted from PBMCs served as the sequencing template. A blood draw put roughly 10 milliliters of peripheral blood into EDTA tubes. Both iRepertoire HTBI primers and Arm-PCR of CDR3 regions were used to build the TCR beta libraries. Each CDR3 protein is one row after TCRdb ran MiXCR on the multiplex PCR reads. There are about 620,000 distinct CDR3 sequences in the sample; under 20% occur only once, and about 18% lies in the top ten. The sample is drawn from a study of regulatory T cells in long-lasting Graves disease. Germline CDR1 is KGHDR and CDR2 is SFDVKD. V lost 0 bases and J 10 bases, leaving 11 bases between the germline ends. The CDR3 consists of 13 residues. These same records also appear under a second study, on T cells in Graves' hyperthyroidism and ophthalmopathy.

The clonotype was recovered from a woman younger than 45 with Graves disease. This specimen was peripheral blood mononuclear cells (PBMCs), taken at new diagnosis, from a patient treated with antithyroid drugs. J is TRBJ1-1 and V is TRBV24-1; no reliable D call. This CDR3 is CATSDLLGSVAFF. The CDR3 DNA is TGTGCCACCAGTGATTTGCTCGGGTCAGTAGCTTTCTTT.